These T cell receptor beta chains were read from a single sample in a study of vaccination and CD4 T cells after COVID-19. The antigens these receptors bind are not known. One entry per CDR3 protein, called by TCRdb with MiXCR from the PCR reads. The top ten hold 22% of the sample, which has several thousand distinct CDR3 sequences, 66% seen once. The specimen sequenced was CD4+ T cells from blood, cultured in vitro. The receptors derive from a human donor who had recovered from COVID-19. CDR3s include the opening cysteine and the closing phenylalanine or tryptophan. A D gene is named only where the DNA matches it firmly. Rows may omit the clone size; those that give it use once, few, many or a size class.

CDR3aa,CDR3nt,abundance,j_gene,d_gene,v_gene
CSASPSGRMGYGYTF,TGCAGTGCTAGCCCTTCAGGGAGAATGGGCTATGGCTACACCTTC,NA,TRBJ1-2,NA,TRBV20-1
CASSLDYADTQYF,TGTGCCAGCAGCCTCGACTATGCAGATACGCAGTATTTT,NA,TRBJ2-3,NA,TRBV6-1
CSAQGGAAEKLFF,TGCAGTGCTCAGGGGGGGGCGGCTGAAAAACTGTTTTTT,NA,TRBJ1-4,TRBD1,TRBV20-1
CASRGFGDLSYGYTF,TGTGCCAGCAGGGGCTTTGGGGATCTGAGCTATGGCTACACCTTC,few,TRBJ1-2,NA,TRBV6-1
CASSFGGFPYEQYF,TGTGCCAGCAGTTTCGGGGGGTTTCCCTACGAGCAGTACTTC,NA,TRBJ2-7,TRBD2,TRBV12-3/TRBV12-4
CSATRQVNTEAFF,TGCAGTGCCACTAGACAGGTTAACACTGAAGCTTTCTTT,few,TRBJ1-1,NA,TRBV20-1
CASQDRTNEQFF,TGTGCCAGCCAGGACCGGACGAATGAGCAGTTCTTC,NA,TRBJ2-1,NA,TRBV7-9
CASSSDWESSPLHF,TGTGCCAGTAGTAGTGACTGGGAGAGCTCACCCCTCCACTTT,NA,TRBJ1-6,NA,TRBV19
CASTPGTISTDTQYF,TGTGCCAGCACCCCCGGGACCATTAGCACAGATACGCAGTATTTT,NA,TRBJ2-3,NA,TRBV6-1
CATSRDGRRGNSPLHF,TGTGCCACCAGCAGAGATGGTCGGAGAGGTAATTCACCCCTCCACTTT,NA,TRBJ1-6,NA,TRBV15
CATSRDRAGGRDTQYF,TGTGCCACCAGCAGAGATAGGGCGGGGGGGCGAGATACGCAGTATTTT,NA,TRBJ2-3,TRBD2,TRBV15
CSARAGDGRNTEAFF,TGCAGTGCTAGAGCTGGGGACGGCAGGAACACTGAAGCTTTCTTT,NA,TRBJ1-1,NA,TRBV20-1
CSATQPGQGDEKLFF,TGCAGTGCTACTCAGCCGGGACAGGGTGACGAAAAACTGTTTTTT,NA,TRBJ1-4,TRBD1,TRBV20-1
CASSIQGGSNQPQHF,TGTGCCAGTAGTATTCAGGGAGGAAGCAATCAGCCCCAGCATTTT,NA,TRBJ1-5,NA,TRBV19
CSARDGQVPSNYGYTF,TGCAGTGCTAGAGATGGGCAGGTCCCCTCTAACTATGGCTACACCTTC,NA,TRBJ1-2,NA,TRBV20-1
CASSLSRGRNSPLHF,TGTGCCAGCAGCTTAAGCCGAGGGAGGAATTCACCCCTCCACTTT,once,TRBJ1-6,NA,TRBV11-1
CASSLPSGSYNEQFF,TGTGCCAGCAGCTTACCTAGCGGCTCCTACAATGAGCAGTTCTTC,NA,TRBJ2-1,TRBD2,TRBV7-2
CSAPNRRRTGELFF,TGCAGTGCGCCGAACCGACGGCGGACCGGGGAGCTGTTTTTT,NA,TRBJ2-2,NA,TRBV20-1
CASSVGLSDPAYSNQPQHF,TGTGCCAGCAGTGTGGGATTATCGGACCCTGCCTATAGCAATCAGCCCCAGCATTTT,few,TRBJ1-5,NA,TRBV2
CASSIVDGTHGYTF,TGTGCCAGTAGTATAGTGGACGGCACCCATGGCTACACCTTC,NA,TRBJ1-2,NA,TRBV19
CSARDLGRTGGASETQYF,TGCAGTGCTAGAGACCTAGGGCGGACAGGGGGCGCTTCAGAGACCCAGTACTTC,once,TRBJ2-5,TRBD1,TRBV20-1
CASSDFGNQPQHF,TGTGCCAGCAGTGACTTCGGCAATCAGCCCCAGCATTTT,few,TRBJ1-5,NA,TRBV6-1
CASSWDSTNQPQHF,TGTGCCAGCAGCTGGGACAGTACCAATCAGCCCCAGCATTTT,NA,TRBJ1-5,TRBD1,TRBV11-2
CASSEEGSGNQPQHF,TGTGCCAGCAGTGAAGAGGGATCAGGCAATCAGCCCCAGCATTTT,NA,TRBJ1-5,NA,TRBV6-1
CASSLSSVFTGELFF,TGTGCCAGCAGCTTGTCAAGTGTTTTCACCGGGGAGCTGTTTTTT,NA,TRBJ2-2,NA,TRBV5-4
CASRKEQGSYGYTF,TGTGCCAGTAGGAAAGAACAGGGGAGTTATGGCTACACCTTC,NA,TRBJ1-2,TRBD1,TRBV19
CSAREAGGIQPQHF,TGCAGTGCCAGAGAGGCAGGGGGTATTCAGCCCCAGCATTTT,NA,TRBJ1-5,TRBD1,TRBV20-1
CASSLGHRNYGYTF,TGTGCCAGCAGCTTGGGACACAGGAACTATGGCTACACCTTC,NA,TRBJ1-2,NA,TRBV5-6
CASVAGTGLLETQYF,TGTGCTAGTGTCGCCGGGACAGGGCTTTTAGAGACCCAGTACTTC,medium-sized,TRBJ2-5,TRBD1,TRBV12-5
CASRKGGGGSQETQYF,TGTGCCAGCAGGAAGGGGGGAGGGGGGTCCCAAGAGACCCAGTACTTC,few,TRBJ2-5,NA,TRBV2
CASSLRWGMNTEAFF,TGTGCCAGCAGTCTCCGGTGGGGGATGAACACTGAAGCTTTCTTT,large,TRBJ1-1,NA,TRBV12-3/TRBV12-4
CATTTTNYGYTF,TGTGCCACCACCACAACCAACTATGGCTACACCTTC,few,TRBJ1-2,NA,TRBV15
CASRLRLAGTNNEQFF,TGTGCCAGCAGATTAAGACTAGCGGGGACAAACAATGAGCAGTTCTTC,NA,TRBJ2-1,TRBD2,TRBV6-1
CSARTGAFYGYTF,TGCAGTGCACGAACCGGGGCCTTCTATGGCTACACCTTC,NA,TRBJ1-2,NA,TRBV20-1
CASSTAHRSGANVLTF,TGTGCCAGCTCCACGGCACACCGCTCTGGGGCCAACGTCCTGACTTTC,NA,TRBJ2-6,NA,TRBV6-2/TRBV6-3
CSALMTSGRALRGDEQFF,TGCAGTGCCCTCATGACTAGCGGGAGGGCCTTGAGGGGCGATGAGCAGTTCTTC,NA,TRBJ2-1,TRBD2,TRBV20-1
CASSLTSGTYEQYF,TGTGCCAGCAGCTTAACTAGCGGGACCTACGAGCAGTACTTC,NA,TRBJ2-7,TRBD2,TRBV7-8
CASSLTREDTQYF,TGTGCCAGCAGCTTAACCAGGGAGGATACGCAGTATTTT,few,TRBJ2-3,NA,TRBV7-3
CASSYLTDQYYGYTF,TGTGCCAGCAGTTACCTGACAGACCAATACTATGGCTACACCTTC,NA,TRBJ1-2,NA,TRBV6-5
CASSLGQGAPDEQYF,TGTGCCAGCAGCTTGGGACAGGGGGCGCCTGACGAGCAGTACTTC,NA,TRBJ2-7,TRBD1,TRBV9
CASSGQRPNTGELFF,TGTGCCAGCAGTGGACAGCGGCCGAACACCGGGGAGCTGTTTTTT,NA,TRBJ2-2,NA,TRBV2
CASSYGQPTGELFF,TGTGCCAGCAGTTACGGCCAACCCACCGGGGAGCTGTTTTTT,NA,TRBJ2-2,NA,TRBV6-5
CASSLGGGNTIYF,TGTGCCAGCAGCTTGGGTGGAGGAAACACCATATATTTT,NA,TRBJ1-3,NA,TRBV7-2
CTSSQDIGGGGQETQYF,TGCACCAGCAGCCAAGATATCGGAGGGGGTGGGCAAGAGACCCAGTACTTC,NA,TRBJ2-5,NA,TRBV1
CAISDARETEAFF,TGTGCCATCAGTGATGCCCGTGAGACTGAAGCTTTCTTT,large,TRBJ1-1,NA,TRBV10-3
CASSYSYGYTF,TGTGCCAGCAGTTACTCCTATGGCTACACCTTC,few,TRBJ1-2,NA,TRBV6-5
CATSGGAAGSTEAFF,TGTGCCACCAGCGGAGGGGCCGCGGGGAGTACTGAAGCTTTCTTT,NA,TRBJ1-1,NA,TRBV15
CATSDTMSHGTQYF,TGTGCCACCAGTGATACAATGTCACACGGTACGCAGTATTTT,NA,TRBJ2-3,NA,TRBV24-1
CSASEFGRETSNTQYF,TGCAGTGCTAGTGAGTTTGGGCGGGAGACGTCAAATACGCAGTATTTT,NA,TRBJ2-3,TRBD2,TRBV20-1